These 11 T cell receptor beta chains were all obtained from the same sample, sequenced in a study of blood T cell repertoires in COVID-19. Assay: immunoSEQ multiplex PCR; the TCRdb copy retains only in-frame clones and omits some. This sample has 100,000 to 150,000 clones, with over 70% found just once. Material: peripheral blood. The receptors come from a woman in her 50s with acute or convalescent COVID-19.

The rearrangement joins TRBV7-3 to TRBJ1-6, with 10 bases that match TRBD1. CDR1 is SGHTA, CDR2 FQGTGA, per germline. The CDR3 runs 15 residues. The V segment lost 0 bases and the J segment 8 bases; nucleotides outside the gene matches: 1. This CDR3 reads CASSLTGQGYSPLHF. Written as DNA, the CDR3 is TGTGCCAGCAGCTTAACGGGACAGGGGTATTCACCCCTCCACTTT.

This rearrangement joins TRBV5-5 to TRBJ1-5; a weak D match, TRBD1 (6 bases). V was clipped by 3 bases and J by 4 bases, with 8 bases between them. The CDR3 length is 13 residues. CDR1 is SGHKS and CDR2 is YYEKEE in the germline V gene (reference sequence). The CDR3 region is CASSSQGNQPQHF. DNA of the CDR3: TGTGCCAGCAGCTCACAGGGAAATCAGCCCCAGCATTTT.

This clone has more than one count but fewer than ten. The chain has TRBV11-2 and TRBJ1-2; 7 bases are shared with TRBD1. Trimming cost V 2 bases and J 7 bases; bases outside gene matches: 4. CDR3 size: 13 residues. Per the germline V gene, CDR1 is SGHAT and CDR2 is FQNNGV. The CDR3 DNA is TGTGCCAGCAGCTTATGGGACAGTGCTGGCTACACCTTC. Translated, it gives CASSLWDSAGYTF.

As regards this clone: Other DNA sequences of this sample code for an identical CDR3. The CDR3: CASSVVNTEAFF. For the CDR3, the DNA is TGTGCCAGCAGTGTAGTCAACACTGAAGCTTTCTTT. The genes are TRBV2 and TRBJ1-1; D remains ambiguous. The germline V and J ends were trimmed by 4 bases and 2 bases, with 5 bases remaining between them. The germline V gene encodes CDR1 SNHLY and CDR2 FYNNEI. The CDR3 is 12 residues long. The variable domain in full, completed from reference TRBV2 and TRBJ1-1, reads EPEVTQTPSHQVTQMGQEVILRCVPISNHLYFYWYRQILGQKVEFLVSFYNNEISEKSEIFDDQFSVERPDGSNFTLKIRSTKLEDSAMYFCASSVVNTEAFFGQGTRLTVV.

This clone was detected a few times. J is TRBJ1-4 and V is TRBV2; 7 bases map to TRBD1. V was clipped by 8 bases and J by 8 bases; unmatched bases: 11. The CDR3 extends over 14 amino acids. Germline V gene lookup returns CDR1 SNHLY and CDR2 FYNNEI. DNA for the CDR3: TGTGCCAGCGGACAGACAGGGACGTACGAAAAACTGTTTTTT. It specifies CASGQTGTYEKLFF.

The chain uses TRBV4-1 and TRBJ2-5, with D perhaps matching TRBD2 (6 bases). CDR1 is MGHRA and CDR2 is YSYEKL in the germline V gene. This CDR3 has 14 residues. Trimming removed 3 bases at V and 5 bases at J, with 13 bases between. The CDR3 protein is CASSQGLLEETQYF. The CDR3 DNA reads TGCGCCAGCAGCCAGGGACTCTTGGAGGAGACCCAGTACTTC.

This clone was seen once. The V and J genes are TRBV27 and TRBJ2-3, with 8 nucleotides matching TRBD1. CDR1 is MNHEY, CDR2 SMNVEV, per germline (reference sequence). V was pared by 5 bases and J by 3 bases, with 4 bases of the junction left unmatched. The CDR3 contains 14 residues. The CDR3 region is CASSRTGTTDTQYF. The CDR3, as DNA: TGTGCCAGCAGTCGGACAGGGACGACAGATACGCAGTATTTT.

The rearrangement links TRBV27 to TRBJ2-1; TRBD2 is a possible D gene (7 bases). V shed 5 bases and J shed 2 bases, with 16 bases lying between them. This CDR3 contains 16 residues. From germline, CDR1 is MNHEY and CDR2 SMNVEV (reference sequence). The CDR3, as DNA: TGTGCCAGCAGTCCGGAGGGGGGGGCCCCCTACAATGAGCAGTTCTTC. It yields the protein CASSPEGGAPYNEQFF.

For the CDR3, the DNA is TGTGCCAGCAGTTGGAGAGGGCTAGACACTGAAGCTTTCTTT. Encoded protein: CASSWRGLDTEAFF. The chain couples TRBV28 to TRBJ1-1, with no clear D. The CDR3 sequence is 14 residues long. Germline CDR1 and CDR2: MDHEN and SYDVKM. The germline V and J ends were trimmed by 4 bases and 3 bases, with 12 bases remaining between them.

The chain links TRBV28 to TRBJ2-7, with D unclear. V lost 3 bases, J lost 6 bases, and 15 bases lay in between. Germline CDR1 reads MDHEN; CDR2 reads SYDVKM. The CDR3 runs to 14 residues. CDR3 sequence reads: CASSLGNSLGEQYF. The CDR3 DNA is TGTGCCAGCAGTTTGGGCAACTCACTCGGCGAGCAGTACTTC.

The V and J genes are TRBV29-1 and TRBJ2-1; no definite D call. The CDR3 extends over 13 amino acids. The germline V gene encodes CDR1 SQVTM and CDR2 ANQGSEA. The V gene lost 3 bases and the J gene lost 7 bases, with 13 bases spanning the gap. CDR3 DNA: TGCAGCGTTGAGCCCCTACGCGATAATGAGCAGTTCTTC. Its protein is CSVEPLRDNEQFF.